The T cell receptor beta chain under discussion was sequenced for a study of T cell changes during pregnancy in multiple sclerosis (dated by TCRdb to between 2017 and 2020). The study in broad terms: In women with multiple sclerosis, the researchers looked at how the T cell repertoire shifted as pregnancy progressed.

Receptor amplification or capture employed the immunoSEQ multiplex PCR assay. Entries here come from immuneACCESS through TCRdb and include only in-frame sequences with V and J called. Some clones fail to appear in such tables; in the studies checked, an unresolved V gene covers under half of the shortfall, and the cause of the remainder is unknown. The sample table records 45,000 to 60,000 clones; 70% to 90% of these occur just once. The ten largest clones add up to about 2% of the sample. Note on this clone: There is no known antigen for this receptor. One base away there is no much larger clone; base qualities are not given.

The CDR3, from cysteine to phenylalanine, totals 14 residues. Only the CDR3 DNA stays, 42 bases, in frame from base 1. From a lookup of the germline V gene, CDR1 and CDR2 are SGDLS and YYNGEE. A distance of 15 bases separates the germline ends of V and J, which lose 5 bases and 4 bases respectively. The sample was peripheral blood, taken in the first trimester of pregnancy. This sequence uses TRBV9 and TRBJ1-2; TRBD1 is a weak D gene call, 5 bases matching. The TCR was taken from a female donor with multiple sclerosis, enrolled in a pregnancy study. The DNA sequence follows: TGTGCCAGCAGACCTTCTTCGGGGGGCTATGGCTACACCTTC. Its translation reads: CASRPSSGGYGYTF.